This record looks at one T cell receptor beta chain sequence and its context. Antigen specificity is unknown. Other DNA sequences in this sample translate to the same CDR3. CDR3 size: 14 residues. CDR1 LNHNV and CDR2 YYDKDF come from the germline V gene (reference sequence). Trimming removed 0 bases at V and 6 bases at J, with 10 bases between. This sample stems from a study of cytomegalovirus exposure and HLA in healthy donors. Study conclusions and caveats: Most TCR beta V segments were productive about 90% or about 30% of the time in an earlier analysis. Later analysis identified a missense DCLRE1C variant that was linked to TCR beta V- and J-gene trimming. Indistinguishability led to the exclusion of some V segments, TRBV6-2 and TRBV6-3 included.

Vbeta (60) and Jbeta (13) primers were used in the PCR. Produced via immunoSEQ multiplex PCR; TCRdb's table is partial and in-frame only. This table holds around 45,000 clones, about 72% found once. Sequenced: PBMCs. This receptor was identified in a man aged 25 to 45 in good health and CMV-seronegative. This sequence joins TRBV15 and TRBJ2-3, with D hard to call. For the CDR3, the DNA is TGTGCCACCAGCAGAGATCGGGTGGCTGATACGCAGTATTTT. This encodes CATSRDRVADTQYF.